This record covers a single TCR beta chain. No antigen is known for it. These data come from a study of monozygotic twins with inflammatory bowel disease. For every sample, eight separate reactions were used to make cDNA. With the 5' RACE reads reprocessed, TCRdb shows one record per CDR3 protein and no DNA. Here the sample table reports about 210,000 distinct CDR3 sequences. The CDR3 sequence is 17 residues long. CDR1 and CDR2 from the germline V gene are MNHEY and SVGAGI. Whole-blood RNA isolation (total RNA) proceeded without T cell sorting. Overall study findings and caveats: Immunosuppressive treatments differing between patients may have added repertoire variability. Healthy twins shared more clonotypes with others than IBD patients, most markedly active ones.

J is TRBJ2-3 and V is TRBV6-5; the TRBD2 assignment by TCRdb is unverifiable without DNA. Specimen: blood. The TCR was taken from a human donor with ulcerative colitis or Crohn's disease, or a healthy co-twin of an affected twin (not recorded which). CDR3 amino acids: CASSFPTSGGLTDTQYF.